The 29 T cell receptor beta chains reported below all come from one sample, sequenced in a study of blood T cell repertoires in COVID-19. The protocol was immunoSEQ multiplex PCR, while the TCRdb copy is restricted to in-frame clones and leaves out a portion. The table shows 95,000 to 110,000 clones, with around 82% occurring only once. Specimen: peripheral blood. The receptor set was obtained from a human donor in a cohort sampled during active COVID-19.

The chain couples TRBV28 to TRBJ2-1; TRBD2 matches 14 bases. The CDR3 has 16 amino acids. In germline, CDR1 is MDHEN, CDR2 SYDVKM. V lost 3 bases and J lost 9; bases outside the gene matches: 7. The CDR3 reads CASSLGTSGSLGEQFF. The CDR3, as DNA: TGTGCCAGCAGTTTGGGGACTAGCGGGAGTTTGGGTGAGCAGTTCTTC.

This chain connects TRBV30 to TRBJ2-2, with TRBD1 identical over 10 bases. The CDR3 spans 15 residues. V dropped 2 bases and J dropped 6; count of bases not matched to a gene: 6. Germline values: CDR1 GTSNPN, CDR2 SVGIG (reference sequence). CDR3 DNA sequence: TGTGCCTGGAGTAGGGTCGGACAGGGGGCCGGGGAGCTGTTTTTT. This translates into CAWSRVGQGAGELFF. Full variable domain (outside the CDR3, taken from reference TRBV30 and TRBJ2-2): SQTIHQWPATLVQPVGSPLSLECTVEGTSNPNLYWYRQAAGRGLQLLFYSVGIGQISSEVPQNLSASRPQDRQFILSSKKLLLSDSGFYLCAWSRVGQGAGELFFGEGSRLTVL.

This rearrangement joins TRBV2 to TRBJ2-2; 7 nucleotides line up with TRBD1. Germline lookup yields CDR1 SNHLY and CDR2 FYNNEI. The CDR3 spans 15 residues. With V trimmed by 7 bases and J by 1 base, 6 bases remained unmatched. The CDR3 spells CASIGRTGNTGELFF. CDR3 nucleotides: TGTGCCAGCATCGGGCGGACAGGGAACACCGGGGAGCTGTTTTTT.

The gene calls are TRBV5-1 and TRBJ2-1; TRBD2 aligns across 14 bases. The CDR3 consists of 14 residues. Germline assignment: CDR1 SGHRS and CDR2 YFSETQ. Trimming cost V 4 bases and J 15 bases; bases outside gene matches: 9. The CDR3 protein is CASSPQGLAGEWFF. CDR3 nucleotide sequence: TGCGCCAGCAGCCCCCAGGGACTAGCGGGGGAATGGTTCTTC.

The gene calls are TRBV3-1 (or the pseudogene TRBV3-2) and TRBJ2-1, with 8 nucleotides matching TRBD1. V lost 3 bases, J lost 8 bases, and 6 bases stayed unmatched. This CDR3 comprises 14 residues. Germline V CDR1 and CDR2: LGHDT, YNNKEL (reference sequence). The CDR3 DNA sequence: TGTGCCAGCAGCCATGAGGACAGGGAGGATGAGCAGTTCTTC. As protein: CASSHEDREDEQFF.

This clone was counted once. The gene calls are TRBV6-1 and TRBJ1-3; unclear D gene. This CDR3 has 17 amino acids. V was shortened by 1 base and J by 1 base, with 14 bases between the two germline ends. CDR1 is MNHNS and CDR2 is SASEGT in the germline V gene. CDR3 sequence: CASSEGGPGRSGNTIYF. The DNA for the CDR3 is TGTGCCAGCAGTGAAGGAGGCCCGGGAAGGTCTGGAAACACCATATATTTT.

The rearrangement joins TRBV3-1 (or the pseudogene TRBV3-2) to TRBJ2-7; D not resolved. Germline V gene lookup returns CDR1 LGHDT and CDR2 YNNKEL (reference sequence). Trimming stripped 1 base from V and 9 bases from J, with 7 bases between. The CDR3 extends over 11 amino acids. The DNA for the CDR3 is TGTGCCAGCAGCCAAGGGTCTAGGCAGTACTTC. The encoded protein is CASSQGSRQYF.

This CDR3 reads CPSRNGGAGTGKVYEQYV. The CDR3 DNA reads as TGTCCCAGCCGCAACGGGGGGGCGGGGACAGGGAAAGTCTACGAGCAGTACGTC. The chain is built from TRBV21-1 and TRBJ2-7; TRBD1 is taken as the D call from the table, unchecked against the DNA. TRBV21-1 is shown as a pseudogene. CDR3 length equals 18 residues.

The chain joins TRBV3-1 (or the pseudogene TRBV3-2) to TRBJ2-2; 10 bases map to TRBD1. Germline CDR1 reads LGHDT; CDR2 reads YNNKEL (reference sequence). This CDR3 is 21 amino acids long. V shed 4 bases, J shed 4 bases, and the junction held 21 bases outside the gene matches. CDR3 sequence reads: CASSRLPLIDRDRGRTGELFF. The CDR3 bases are TGTGCCAGCAGCCGACTACCGCTAATAGACCGGGACAGGGGCCGCACCGGGGAGCTGTTTTTT.

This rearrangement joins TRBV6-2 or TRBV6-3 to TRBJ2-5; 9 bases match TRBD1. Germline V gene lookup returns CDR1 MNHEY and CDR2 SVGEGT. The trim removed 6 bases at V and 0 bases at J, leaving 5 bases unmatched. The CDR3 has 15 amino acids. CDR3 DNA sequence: TGTGCCAGCAGCGCTGGGACAGGGCACCAAGAGACCCAGTACTTC. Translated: CASSAGTGHQETQYF.

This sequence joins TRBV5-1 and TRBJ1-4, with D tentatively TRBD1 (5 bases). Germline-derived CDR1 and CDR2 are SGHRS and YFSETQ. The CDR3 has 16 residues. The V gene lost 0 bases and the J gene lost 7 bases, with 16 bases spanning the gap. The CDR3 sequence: CASSLGSRGEGEKLFF. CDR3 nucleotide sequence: TGCGCCAGCAGCTTGGGATCCCGAGGGGAGGGTGAAAAACTGTTTTTT. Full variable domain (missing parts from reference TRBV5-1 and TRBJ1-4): KAGVTQTPRYLIKTRGQQVTLSCSPISGHRSVSWYQQTPGQGLQFLFEYFSETQRNKGNFPGRFSGRQFSNSRSEMNVSTLELGDSALYLCASSLGSRGEGEKLFFGSGTQLSVL.

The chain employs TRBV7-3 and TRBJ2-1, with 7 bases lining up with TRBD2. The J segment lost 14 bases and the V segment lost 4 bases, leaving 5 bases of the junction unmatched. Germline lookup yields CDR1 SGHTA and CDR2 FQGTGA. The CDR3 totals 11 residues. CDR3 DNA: TGTGCCAGCAGCTCCGGACTAGGGAAGTTCTTC. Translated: CASSSGLGKFF.

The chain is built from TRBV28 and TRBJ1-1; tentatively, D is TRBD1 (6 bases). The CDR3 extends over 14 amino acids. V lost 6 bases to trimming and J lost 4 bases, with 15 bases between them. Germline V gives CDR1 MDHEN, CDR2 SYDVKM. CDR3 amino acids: CASRKRGGPTEAFF. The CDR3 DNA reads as TGTGCCAGCAGGAAAAGGGGGGGGCCCACTGAAGCTTTCTTT.

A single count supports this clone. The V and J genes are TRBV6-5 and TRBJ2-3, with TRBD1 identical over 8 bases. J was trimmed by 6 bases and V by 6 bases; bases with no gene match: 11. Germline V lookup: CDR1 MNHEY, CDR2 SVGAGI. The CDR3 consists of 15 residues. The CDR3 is CASSPRGQGPDTQYF. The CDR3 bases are TGTGCCAGCAGCCCCAGGGGGCAGGGTCCGGATACGCAGTATTTT.

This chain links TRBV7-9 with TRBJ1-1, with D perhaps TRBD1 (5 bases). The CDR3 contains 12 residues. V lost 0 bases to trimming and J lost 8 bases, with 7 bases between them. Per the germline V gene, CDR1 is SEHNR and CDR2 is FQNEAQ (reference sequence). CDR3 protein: CASSLAGGEAFF. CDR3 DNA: TGTGCCAGCAGCTTAGCCGGGGGGGAAGCTTTCTTT.

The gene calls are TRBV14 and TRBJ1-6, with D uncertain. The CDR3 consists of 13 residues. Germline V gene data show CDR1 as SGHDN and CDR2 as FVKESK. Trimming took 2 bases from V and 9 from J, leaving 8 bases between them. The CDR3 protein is CASSQSERSPLHF. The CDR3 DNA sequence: TGTGCCAGCAGCCAATCCGAGCGTTCACCCCTCCACTTT.

CDR3 nucleotide sequence: TGCGCCAGCAGCACCACAGGGATAAGTTTCCTCGACACTGAAGCTTTCTTT. It translates to CASSTTGISFLDTEAFF. This rearrangement joins TRBV5-1 to TRBJ1-1; D is perhaps TRBD1 (6 bases). Germline CDR1 reads SGHRS; CDR2 reads YFSETQ. V lost 4 bases, J lost 3 bases, and 22 bases lay in between. This CDR3 comprises 17 residues.

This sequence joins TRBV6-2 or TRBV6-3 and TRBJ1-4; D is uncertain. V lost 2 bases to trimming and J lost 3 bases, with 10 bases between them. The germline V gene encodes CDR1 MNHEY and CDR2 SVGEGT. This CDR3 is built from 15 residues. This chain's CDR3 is CASSYTGSSNEKLFF. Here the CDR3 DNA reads TGTGCCAGCAGTTACACCGGGAGCTCTAATGAAAAACTGTTTTTT.

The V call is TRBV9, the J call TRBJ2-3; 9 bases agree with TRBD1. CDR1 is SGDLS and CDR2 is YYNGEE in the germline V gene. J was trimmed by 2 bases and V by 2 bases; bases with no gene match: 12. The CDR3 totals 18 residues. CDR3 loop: CASSVGPRDRDSTDTQYF. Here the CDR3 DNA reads TGTGCCAGCAGCGTCGGGCCAAGGGACAGGGATTCCACAGATACGCAGTATTTT.

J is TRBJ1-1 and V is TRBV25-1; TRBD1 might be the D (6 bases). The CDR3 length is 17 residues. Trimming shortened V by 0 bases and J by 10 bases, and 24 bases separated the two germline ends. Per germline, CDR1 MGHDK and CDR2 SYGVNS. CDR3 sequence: CASSEYGGGGKGLGAFF. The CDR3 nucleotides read TGTGCCAGCAGTGAATATGGGGGCGGGGGCAAGGGACTCGGAGCTTTCTTT.

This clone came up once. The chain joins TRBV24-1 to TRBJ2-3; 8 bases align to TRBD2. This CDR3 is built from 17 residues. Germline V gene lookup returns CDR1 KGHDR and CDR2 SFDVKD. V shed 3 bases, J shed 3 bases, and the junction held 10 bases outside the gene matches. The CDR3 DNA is TGTGCCACCAGTGATGGGCAGCGGGAGATTTTTACAGATACGCAGTATTTT. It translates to CATSDGQREIFTDTQYF.

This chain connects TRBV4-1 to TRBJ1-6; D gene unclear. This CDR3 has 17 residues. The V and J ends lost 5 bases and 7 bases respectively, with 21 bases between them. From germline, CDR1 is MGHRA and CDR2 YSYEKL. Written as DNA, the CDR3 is TGCGCCAGCAGCTGGTCAGCCGCCAGGCGTTTGAATTCACCCCTCCACTTT. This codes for CASSWSAARRLNSPLHF.

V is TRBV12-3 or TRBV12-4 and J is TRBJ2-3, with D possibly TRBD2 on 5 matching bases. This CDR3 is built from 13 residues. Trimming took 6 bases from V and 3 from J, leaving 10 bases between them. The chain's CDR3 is CASRPGETDTQYF. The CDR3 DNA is TGTGCCAGCAGGCCTGGGGAGACAGATACGCAGTATTTT.

CDR3: CASSSGQARYGYTF. In DNA, the CDR3 is TGTGCCAGCAGTTCCGGACAGGCGAGGTATGGCTACACCTTC. V gene TRBV28 combines with J gene TRBJ1-2; TRBD1 matches at 7 bases. The J segment lost 5 bases and the V segment lost 4 bases, leaving 7 bases of the junction unmatched. This CDR3 is built from 14 residues. Germline values: CDR1 MDHEN, CDR2 SYDVKM.

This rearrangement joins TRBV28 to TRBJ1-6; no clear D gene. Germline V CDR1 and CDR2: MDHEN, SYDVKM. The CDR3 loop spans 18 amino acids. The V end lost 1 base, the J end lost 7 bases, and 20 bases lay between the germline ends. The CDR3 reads CASSLLPGNRPRNSPLHF. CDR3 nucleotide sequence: TGTGCCAGCAGTTTATTACCGGGAAATCGGCCAAGGAATTCACCCCTCCACTTT.

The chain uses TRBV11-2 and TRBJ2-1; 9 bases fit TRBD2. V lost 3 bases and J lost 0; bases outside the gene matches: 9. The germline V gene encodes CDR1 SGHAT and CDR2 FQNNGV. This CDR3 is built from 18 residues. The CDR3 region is CASSLGSGRPSSYNEQFF. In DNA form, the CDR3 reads TGTGCCAGCAGCTTGGGTAGCGGGAGACCCAGCTCCTACAATGAGCAGTTCTTC.

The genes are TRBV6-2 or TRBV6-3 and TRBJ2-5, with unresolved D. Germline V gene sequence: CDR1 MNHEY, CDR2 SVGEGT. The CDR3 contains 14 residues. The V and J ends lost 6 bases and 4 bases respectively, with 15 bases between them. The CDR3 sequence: CASSSTSRRETQYF. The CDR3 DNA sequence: TGTGCCAGCAGCTCGACCTCGAGGAGAGAGACCCAGTACTTC.

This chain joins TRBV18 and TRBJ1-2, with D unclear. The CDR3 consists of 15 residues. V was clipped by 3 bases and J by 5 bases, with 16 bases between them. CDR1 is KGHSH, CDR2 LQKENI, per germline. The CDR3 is CASSPDRGLTYGYTF. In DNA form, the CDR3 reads TGTGCCAGCTCACCGGACCGAGGACTAACTTATGGCTACACCTTC. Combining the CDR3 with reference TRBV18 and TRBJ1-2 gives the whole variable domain NAGVMQNPRHLVRRRGQEARLRCSPMKGHSHVYWYRQLPEEGLKFMVYLQKENIIDESGMPKERFSAEFPKEGPSILRIQQVVRGDSAAYFCASSPDRGLTYGYTFGSGTRLTVV.

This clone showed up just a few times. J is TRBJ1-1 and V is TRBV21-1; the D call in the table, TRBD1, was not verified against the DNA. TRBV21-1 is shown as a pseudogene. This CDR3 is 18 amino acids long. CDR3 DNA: TGTGCCAGCAGCGCCCAATCGGAGGACAGGGGAATCGACACTGAAGCTTTCTTT. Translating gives CASSAQSEDRGIDTEAFF.